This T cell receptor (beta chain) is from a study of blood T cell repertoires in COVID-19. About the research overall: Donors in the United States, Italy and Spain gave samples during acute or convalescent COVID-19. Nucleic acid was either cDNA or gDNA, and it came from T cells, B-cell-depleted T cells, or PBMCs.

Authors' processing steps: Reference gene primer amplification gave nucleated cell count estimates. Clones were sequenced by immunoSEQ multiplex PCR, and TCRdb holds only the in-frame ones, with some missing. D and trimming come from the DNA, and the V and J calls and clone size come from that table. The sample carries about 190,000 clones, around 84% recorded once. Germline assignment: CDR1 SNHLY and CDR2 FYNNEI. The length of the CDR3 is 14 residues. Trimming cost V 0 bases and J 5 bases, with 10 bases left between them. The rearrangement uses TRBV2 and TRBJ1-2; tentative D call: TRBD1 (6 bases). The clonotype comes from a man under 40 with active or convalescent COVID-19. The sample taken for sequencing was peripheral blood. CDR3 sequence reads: CASSEAQGLYGYTF. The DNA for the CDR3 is TGTGCCAGCAGTGAAGCGCAGGGGTTATATGGCTACACCTTC. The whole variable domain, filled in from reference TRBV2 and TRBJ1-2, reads EPEVTQTPSHQVTQMGQEVILRCVPISNHLYFYWYRQILGQKVEFLVSFYNNEISEKSEIFDDQFSVERPDGSNFTLKIRSTKLEDSAMYFCASSEAQGLYGYTFGSGTRLTVV.